Listed below are T cell receptor beta chains from one sample, sequenced in a study of T cells in Graves' hyperthyroidism and ophthalmopathy. In TCRdb, the multiplex PCR reads were re-called with MiXCR into one record per CDR3 protein. The sample includes about 570,000 distinct CDR3 sequences, roughly 50% of them seen just once. Sequencing was carried out using peripheral blood or thyroid tissue (not recorded which). Source of these receptors: an adult woman with Graves' disease, either hyperthyroidism or ophthalmopathy (not recorded which). CDR3s include the opening cysteine and the closing phenylalanine or tryptophan. The D gene is left open where the match is weak. Size tells how often a clone was seen (once, few, many) or the class of an expanded clone, and some rows leave it out.

.	TRBV10-2	.	TRBJ1-2	TGCGCCACCAGAGGGAATCCCGGCTACACCTTC	CATRGNPGYTF
TRBD2	TRBV10-3	.	TRBJ2-1	TGTGCCATCAGAGGACTAGCGTCGTACAATGAGCAGTTCTTC	CAIRGLASYNEQFF
.	TRBV5-4	.	TRBJ1-2	TGTGCCAGCAGCTTGTACAGAGCCGACCGCTACACCTTC	CASSLYRADRYTF
.	TRBV24-1	few	TRBJ2-3	TGTGCCACCAGTGACCCCCGGATCACAGATACGCAGTATTTT	CATSDPRITDTQYF
.	TRBV2	.	TRBJ1-2	TGTGCCAGCATGGAAGCGGGGTATGGCTACACCTTC	CASMEAGYGYTF
TRBD1	TRBV19	.	TRBJ1-1	TGTGCCAGTAGTTGGACAGGACACACTGAAGCTTTCTTT	CASSWTGHTEAFF
TRBD1	TRBV28	many	TRBJ2-7	TGTGCCAGCAGTTACGGGACAGATGCCTACGAGCAGTACTTC	CASSYGTDAYEQYF
.	TRBV9	.	TRBJ2-5	TGTACCAGCAGAGGTGGAGAGACCCAGTACTTC	CTSRGGETQYF
.	TRBV9	few	TRBJ1-5	TGTGCCAGCAGCGTAGACGGGAAGCGCAATCAGCCCCAGCATTTT	CASSVDGKRNQPQHF
.	TRBV2	.	TRBJ1-4	TGTGCCAGCAGTGAGACTAAGGGGGATGAAAAACTGTTTTTT	CASSETKGDEKLFF
.	TRBV6-6	many	TRBJ1-5	TGTGCCACTCTGGCCGAGGACAGACCTGTGGGCAATCAGCCCCAGCATTTT	CATLAEDRPVGNQPQHF
.	TRBV7-9	.	TRBJ1-1	TGTGCCAGCAGCTTAGGGGGACGGCTGAACACTGAAGCTTTCTTT	CASSLGGRLNTEAFF
.	TRBV9	.	TRBJ1-6	TGTGCCAGCAGGGACGGGACCATAAATTCACCCCTCCACTTT	CASRDGTINSPLHF
.	TRBV30	many	TRBJ1-2	TGTGCCTGGAGTGGGGAGTCCTATGGCTACACCTTC	CAWSGESYGYTF
TRBD1	TRBV18	.	TRBJ1-5	TGTGCCAGCTCACGGGACAGGATTAGCAATCAGCCCCAGCATTTT	CASSRDRISNQPQHF
.	TRBV7-6	.	TRBJ1-6	TGTGCCAGCAGCTTAGATTTCACGTCGTATTCACCCCTCCACTTT	CASSLDFTSYSPLHF
.	TRBV15	many	TRBJ1-1	TGTGCCACCAGCAGAGACAGGGTTCCTGAAGCTTTCTTT	CATSRDRVPEAFF
.	TRBV20-1	many	TRBJ1-2	TGCAGTGCTAGAGATGACTATGGCTACACCTTC	CSARDDYGYTF
.	TRBV24-1	many	TRBJ1-5	TGTGCCACCAGTGATTTGCTCAATCAGCCCCAGCATTTT	CATSDLLNQPQHF
TRBD2	TRBV6-1	.	TRBJ2-7	TGTGCCAGCAGCGAAGCGAGTCGGCGGGGACTAGCTTTCTACGAGCAGTACTTC	CASSEASRRGLAFYEQYF
TRBD2	TRBV3-1	few	TRBJ2-2	TGTGCCAGCAGACAAGCGGGATTCACCGGGGAGCTGTTTTTT	CASRQAGFTGELFF
TRBD1	TRBV13	many	TRBJ2-2	TGTGCCAGCACCATCGGACAGGGAAGGTACACCGGGGAGCTGTTTTTT	CASTIGQGRYTGELFF
.	TRBV5-1	many	TRBJ2-7	TGCGCCAGCAGCTTACGACCCCTCTCCTACGAGCAGTACTTC	CASSLRPLSYEQYF
.	TRBV20-1	many	TRBJ1-1	TGCAGTGCTCCTCCAGGGTCAGAAGGCACTGAAGCTTTCTTT	CSAPPGSEGTEAFF
TRBD2	TRBV15	many	TRBJ2-7	TGTGCCACCAGCAGAGTAGGTCTAGCGGGAGACTTTGCCTACGAGCAGTACTTC	CATSRVGLAGDFAYEQYF
.	TRBV25-1	many	TRBJ2-2	TGTGCCAGCAGTGACCGGGGACGGGACACCGGGGAGCTGTTTTTT	CASSDRGRDTGELFF
TRBD1	TRBV15	.	TRBJ1-2	TGTGCCACCAGCAGGGCGGGGCCGACAGGGGCCAGTGGCTACACCTTC	CATSRAGPTGASGYTF
TRBD2	TRBV12-3/TRBV12-4	many	TRBJ2-2	TGTGCCAGCAGCAGACTAGCGGGAACCGGGGAGCTGTTTTTT	CASSRLAGTGELFF
.	TRBV7-3	once	TRBJ2-5	TGTGCCAGCAGCTTTGGCCCGGGGACCCAGTACTTC	CASSFGPGTQYF
.	TRBV6-5	many	TRBJ1-2	TGTGCCAGCAGTTATCCGGGGCGGGATGGCTACACCTTC	CASSYPGRDGYTF
TRBD1	TRBV20-1	once	TRBJ1-2	TGCAGTGCTAGACCCCCGGACAGGAGAGGCTACACCTTC	CSARPPDRRGYTF
TRBD1	TRBV10-3	few	TRBJ2-3	TGTGCCATCAGTACCGGGGACAGGAGGACAGATACGCAGTATTTT	CAISTGDRRTDTQYF
.	TRBV20-1	many	TRBJ1-1	TGCAGTGCTAGTGAAAGTTCGGGCAGGGTGACTGAAGCTTTCTTT	CSASESSGRVTEAFF
.	TRBV5-1	many	TRBJ1-4	TGCGCCAGCAGATCCGGGACTGTTGAAAAACTGTTTTTT	CASRSGTVEKLFF
.	TRBV19	many	TRBJ2-2	TGTGCCAGTAGTATAAGGACCGGGGAGCTGTTTTTT	CASSIRTGELFF
TRBD1	TRBV10-3	.	TRBJ2-2	TGTGCCATCGCCGGGACAGAGAACACTGGGGAGCTGTTTTTT	CAIAGTENTGELFF
.	TRBV2	.	TRBJ1-5	TGTGCCAGCAGTGAGGACGCGAATCAGCCCCAGCATTTT	CASSEDANQPQHF
.	TRBV27	few	TRBJ2-7	TGTGCCAGCAGTCCCATGGGTGGTAGGCGGTACGAGCAGTACTTC	CASSPMGGRRYEQYF
.	TRBV7-9	.	TRBJ2-1	TGTGCCAGCAGATCGACAGGCGGACCCCCTTTCTTC	CASRSTGGPPFF
TRBD1	TRBV19	.	TRBJ2-6	TGTGCCAGCCAGGAACAGGGGTACTCTGGGGCCAACGTCCTGACTTTC	CASQEQGYSGANVLTF
.	TRBV7-2	.	TRBJ1-1	TGTGCCAGCAGCTCAAATTGGGCCTTGACTTTCTTT	CASSSNWALTFF
TRBD1	TRBV7-9	.	TRBJ2-5	TGTGCCAGCAGCTTATACTCGAGACCGGGACAGGGACCGTACTTCGCCCAAGAGACCCAGTACTTC	CASSLYSRPGQGPYFAQETQYF
TRBD2	TRBV7-9	few	TRBJ2-7	TGTGCCTGGAGTGGACTAGCGGGAGGCGAGCAGTACTTC	CAWSGLAGGEQYF
.	TRBV2	.	TRBJ1-1	TGTGCCAGCAGACCCGCCGGGCTCTCGAGGACTGAAGCTTTCTTT	CASRPAGLSRTEAFF
TRBD1	TRBV29-1	.	TRBJ1-2	TGCAGCGCTTACCGACAGGGGCGTATGTATGGCTACACCTTC	CSAYRQGRMYGYTF
.	TRBV6-5	.	TRBJ1-6	TGTGCCAGCAGTTTAGCAAGTCAGGGTTCTTCACCCCTCCACTTT	CASSLASQGSSPLHF
.	TRBV25-1	.	TRBJ2-2	TGTGCCAGCTTGGGCACAGGGCCGAACACCGGGGAGCTGTTTTTT	CASLGTGPNTGELFF
TRBD1	TRBV11-2	many	TRBJ1-4	TGTGCCAGCAGCTCGGTAGCCCGGGACAGGGAAAAACTGTTTTTT	CASSSVARDREKLFF
.	TRBV15	.	TRBJ1-4	TGTGCCACCAGCATACCGGGAGTGTTCGGGACAAAACGAGGAGAGGTGTTTTTT	CATSIPGVFGTKRGEVFF
.	TRBV6-6	.	TRBJ1-1	TGTGCCAGCAGTTTCCCTAGGGAGGACACTGAAGCTTTCTTT	CASSFPREDTEAFF
.	TRBV18	few	TRBJ1-1	TGTGCCAGCTCACCGGACGCAGAAGGTGAAGCTTTCTTT	CASSPDAEGEAFF
.	TRBV28	.	TRBJ1-1	TGTGCCAGCGCGTTCGAGGCGGCGTTAAACACTGAAGCTTTCTTT	CASAFEAALNTEAFF
.	TRBV28	many	TRBJ2-5	TGTGCCAGCAGATTAGCCGGGGTGGAGACCCAGTACTTC	CASRLAGVETQYF